This T cell receptor (beta chain) was recovered during a study of shared clonotypes between healthy human individuals. Selected positively for CCR7 and CD45RO-negative, naive CD8 cells excluded terminally differentiated effector memory CD45RA+ cells. Clones were sequenced by immunoSEQ multiplex PCR, and TCRdb holds only the in-frame ones, with some missing. The sample lists about 2.1 million clones, around 93% occurring once. The sequencing input was naive CD8+ T cells from PBMCs. The TCR was taken from a man aged 18 to 30 in good health. Some clones in this sample may be carry-over from other donors' samples.

CDR3 amino acids: CASSLSDREYAYGYTF. CDR3 nucleotide sequence: TGTGCCAGCAGTTTGAGCGACAGGGAATACGCCTATGGCTACACCTTC. V gene TRBV28 combines with J gene TRBJ1-2; 7 bases fit TRBD1. Trimming at V came to 3 bases and at J to 4 bases, leaving 11 bases not matched to a gene. The CDR3 sequence is 16 residues long. Germline lookup yields CDR1 MDHEN and CDR2 SYDVKM.